This T cell receptor (beta chain) was captured by sequencing in a study of shared clonotypes between healthy human individuals. The CDR3 contains 13 residues. Trimming removed 6 bases from V and 1 base from J, with 6 bases in between. CDR1 is MNHNY and CDR2 is SVGAGI in the germline V gene (reference sequence). Clones were read by immunoSEQ multiplex PCR, and TCRdb kept only the in-frame ones, dropping some. The data contain about 1 million clones, 60% to 80% of them singletons. The rearrangement joins TRBV6-6 to TRBJ2-2; perhaps TRBD1 as D (5 bases). The receptor was isolated from a man aged 18 to 29 in good health. Specimen: memory CD4+ T cells sorted from blood. Subset here: CD45RA-negative fraction. CDR3 protein: CASSGQNTGELFF. CDR3 bases: TGTGCCAGCAGCGGACAGAACACCGGGGAGCTGTTTTTT.